The entry below describes one T cell receptor beta chain. This clonotype was seen at least ten times. Its antigen is currently not known. Base qualities were left out, and no much larger clone turns up one base away. The data were taken from a study of T cell repertoires in cytomegalovirus infection (dated by TCRdb to between 2017 and 2020). Regarding the research as a whole: Donor HLA type was relevant to the analysis, because carriage of CMV infection together with the matching HLA type was indicated by public TCR beta signatures. General findings and caveats noted by the study authors: The ex vivo response was dominated by HLA-C-restricted CMV-specific TCR beta clonotypes, which also provided the single most frequent clonotype in two of eight donors. In both this cohort and an independent roughly 350-donor cohort, the cumulative frequency of public TCR beta family members distinguished carriers of CMV infection plus the relevant HLA type.

Sequencing was performed on an Illumina HiSeq 1500. The raw public reads went through TCRdb reprocessing: fastp at Q25, MiXCR clone calling, in-frame beta chains kept. When rows share a CDR3 protein, they turn into one entry using the most common DNA and genes. In this sample the table shows some 180,000 distinct CDR3 sequences, 8% to 10% of which occur a single time. Roughly 5% of the sample belongs to the ten largest clones. The germline V gene provides CDR1 MNHNS and CDR2 SASEGT. The CDR3 numbers 15 residues from cysteine through phenylalanine. Only CDR3 DNA remains: 45 bases, in frame from the first base. Here V drops 8 bases and J drops 5 bases, and the junction holds 14 bases not matched to any gene.

In this chain, TRBV6-1 is recombined with TRBJ2-5; 7 of the junction bases match TRBD1. The clonotype comes from a human donor in good health (CMV status not recorded). Some clones in this sample may be carry-over from other donors' samples. Sequencing used PBMCs. The CDR3 amino acid sequence is: CASRRLMTGSETQYF. The DNA sequence reads TGTGCCAGCCGTCGACTTATGACAGGGAGTGAGACCCAGTACTTC.